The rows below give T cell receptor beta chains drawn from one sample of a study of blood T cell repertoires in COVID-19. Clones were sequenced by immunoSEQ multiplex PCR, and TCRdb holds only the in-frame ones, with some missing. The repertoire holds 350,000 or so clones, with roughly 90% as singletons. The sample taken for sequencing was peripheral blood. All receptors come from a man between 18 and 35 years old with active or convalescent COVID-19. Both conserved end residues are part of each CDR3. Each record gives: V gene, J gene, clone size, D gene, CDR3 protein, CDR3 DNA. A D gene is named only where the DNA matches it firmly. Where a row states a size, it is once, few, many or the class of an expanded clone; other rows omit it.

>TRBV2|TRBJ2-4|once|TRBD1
CASSIQGQGRDIQYF
TGTGCCAGCAGTATACAGGGACAGGGGAGGGACATTCAGTACTTC
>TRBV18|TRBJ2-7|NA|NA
CASSPGANSYEQYF
TGTGCCAGCTCACCAGGGGCCAACTCCTACGAGCAGTACTTC
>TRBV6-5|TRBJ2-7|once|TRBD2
CASNQGTSGYYEQYF
TGTGCCAGCAACCAAGGGACTAGCGGATACTACGAGCAGTACTTC
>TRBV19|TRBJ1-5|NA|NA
CASSKAQGSDNQPQHF
TGTGCCAGTAGTAAAGCCCAGGGTTCTGACAATCAGCCCCAGCATTTT
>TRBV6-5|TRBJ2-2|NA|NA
CASVRTETGELFF
TGTGCCAGCGTCAGGACAGAAACCGGGGAGCTGTTTTTT
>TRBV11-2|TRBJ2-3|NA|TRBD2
CASSPSGRSTDTQYF
TGTGCCAGCAGCCCTAGCGGGAGGAGCACAGATACGCAGTATTTT
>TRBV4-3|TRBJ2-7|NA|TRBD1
CASSQDLGQGYEQYF
TGCGCCAGCAGCCAAGATCTGGGACAGGGCTACGAGCAGTACTTC
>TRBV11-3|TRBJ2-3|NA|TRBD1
CASSSRDRAPDTQYF
TGTGCCAGCAGCTCCCGGGACAGGGCCCCGGATACGCAGTATTTT
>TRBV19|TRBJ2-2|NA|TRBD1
CASRAGGSVDAGELFF
TGTGCCAGCCGGGCAGGGGGCTCGGTGGACGCCGGGGAGCTGTTTTTT
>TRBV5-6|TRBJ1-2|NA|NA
CASSWGGGYGYTF
TGTGCCAGCAGCTGGGGGGGCGGCTATGGCTACACCTTC
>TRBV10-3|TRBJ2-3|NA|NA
CAISAEGDTQYF
TGTGCCATCAGCGCCGAGGGAGATACGCAGTATTTT
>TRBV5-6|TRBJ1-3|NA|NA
CASSPPSGNTIYF
TGTGCCAGCAGCCCCCCGTCTGGAAACACCATATATTTT
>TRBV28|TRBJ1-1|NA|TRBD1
CASSLGQGEAFF
TGTGCCAGCAGTTTAGGACAGGGGGAAGCTTTCTTT
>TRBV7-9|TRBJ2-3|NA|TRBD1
CASSPRQGGTDTQYF
TGTGCCAGCAGTCCGAGACAGGGAGGCACAGATACGCAGTATTTT
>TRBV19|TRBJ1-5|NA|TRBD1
CASTETGNSNQPQHF
TGTGCCAGTACCGAGACAGGGAATAGCAATCAGCCCCAGCATTTT
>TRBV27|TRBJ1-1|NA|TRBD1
CASKGQPMMNTEAFF
TGTGCCAGCAAGGGACAGCCTATGATGAACACTGAAGCTTTCTTT
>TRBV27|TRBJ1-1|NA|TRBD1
CASSWDRTNTEAFF
TGTGCCAGCAGTTGGGACAGGACGAACACTGAAGCTTTCTTT
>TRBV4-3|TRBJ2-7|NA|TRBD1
CASSQGRGTYEQYF
TGCGCCAGCAGCCAAGGCAGGGGGACCTACGAGCAGTACTTC
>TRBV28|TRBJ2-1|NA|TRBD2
CASSLTSGVYNEQFF
TGTGCCAGCAGTCTGACTAGCGGGGTATACAATGAGCAGTTCTTC
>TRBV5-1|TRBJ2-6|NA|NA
CASSLGVSGANVLTF
TGCGCCAGCAGCTTGGGGGTTTCTGGGGCCAACGTGCTGACTTTC
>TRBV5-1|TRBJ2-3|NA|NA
CASSLVVGASTDTQYF
TGCGCCAGCAGCTTGGTTGTGGGCGCGAGCACAGATACGCAGTATTTT
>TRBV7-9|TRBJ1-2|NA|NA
CASSTPGNGYTF
TGTGCCAGCAGCACCCCGGGGAATGGCTACACCTTC
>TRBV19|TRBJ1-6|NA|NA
CASSRFGVRTDQTYNSPLHF
TGTGCCAGTAGTAGGTTCGGTGTTCGGACAGACCAGACCTATAATTCACCCCTCCACTTT
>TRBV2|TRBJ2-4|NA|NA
CASRLSRGWIQYF
TGTGCCAGCAGGCTTAGCAGGGGCTGGATTCAGTACTTC
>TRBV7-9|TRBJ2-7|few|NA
CASSFTGSYEQYF
TGTGCCAGCAGCTTTACAGGCAGTTACGAGCAGTACTTC
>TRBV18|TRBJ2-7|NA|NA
CASSPEAVYEQYF
TGTGCCAGCTCACCTGAGGCTGTTTACGAGCAGTACTTC
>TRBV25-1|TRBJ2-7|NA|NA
CASSESGRGAIGQYF
TGTGCCAGCAGTGAATCCGGCAGGGGCGCCATCGGGCAGTACTTC
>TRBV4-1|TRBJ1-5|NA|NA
CASSLPGVGGEPQHF
TGCGCCAGCAGCCTACCGGGCGTGGGAGGGGAGCCCCAGCATTTT
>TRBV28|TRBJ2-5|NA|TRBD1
CASTLRGTGGGTQYF
TGTGCCAGCACCCTACGGGGGACAGGGGGCGGGACCCAGTACTTC
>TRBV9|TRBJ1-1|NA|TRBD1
CASSVGTGPSWGTEAFF
TGTGCCAGCAGCGTAGGGACAGGCCCCTCATGGGGGACTGAAGCTTTCTTT
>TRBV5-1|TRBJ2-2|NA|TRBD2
CASSLAALAGEAGELFF
TGCGCCAGCAGCTTGGCCGCCCTAGCGGGAGAGGCCGGGGAGCTGTTTTTT
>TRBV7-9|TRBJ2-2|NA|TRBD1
CASSPWTGGSIGELFF
TGTGCCAGCAGCCCATGGACAGGGGGCTCCATCGGGGAGCTGTTTTTT
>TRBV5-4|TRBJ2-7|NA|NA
CASSPHREQYF
TGTGCCAGCAGCCCGCATCGGGAGCAGTACTTC
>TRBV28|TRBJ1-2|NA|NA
CASSLYRESVYGYTF
TGTGCCAGCAGTTTGTACAGGGAAAGCGTCTATGGCTACACCTTC
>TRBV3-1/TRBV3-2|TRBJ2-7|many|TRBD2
CASSQGLAENYEQYF
TGTGCCAGCAGCCAAGGACTAGCGGAAAACTACGAGCAGTACTTC
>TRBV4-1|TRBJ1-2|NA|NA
CASSQISGDRVVGYTF
TGCGCCAGCAGCCAAATATCAGGGGATCGGGTAGTTGGCTACACCTTC
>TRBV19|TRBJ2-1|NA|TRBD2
CASTPLAGVPYEQFF
TGTGCCAGTACCCCGCTAGCGGGAGTACCTTATGAGCAGTTCTTC
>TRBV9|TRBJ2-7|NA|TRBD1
CASSAQGAAQYF
TGTGCCAGCAGCGCCCAGGGGGCCGCCCAGTACTTC
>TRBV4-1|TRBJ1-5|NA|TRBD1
CASSQDVDRGEQPQHF
TGCGCCAGCAGCCAAGATGTGGACAGGGGTGAACAGCCCCAGCATTTT
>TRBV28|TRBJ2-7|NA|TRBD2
CASSLSGLAGDYEQYF
TGTGCCAGCAGTTTATCCGGGCTAGCGGGAGACTACGAGCAGTACTTC
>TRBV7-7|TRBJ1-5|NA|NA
CASNRDTNQPQHF
TGTGCCAGCAACCGGGACACCAATCAGCCCCAGCATTTT
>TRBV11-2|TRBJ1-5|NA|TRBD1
CASSAAGGEQPQHF
TGTGCCAGCAGCGCCGCAGGGGGCGAGCAGCCCCAGCATTTT